What follows are 17 T cell receptor beta chains derived from one specimen sequenced in a study of T cells in Graves' hyperthyroidism and ophthalmopathy. Researchers took RNA transcripts and amplified the TCR beta CDR3 regions from them. With the HTBI primer set, the TCR CDR3 went through a first round of RT-PCR. From the multiplex PCR reads, TCRdb called clonotypes with MiXCR, one entry per CDR3 protein. The table includes 490,000 or so distinct CDR3 sequences, about 46% detected once. The sequenced sample was peripheral blood or thyroid tissue (not recorded which). The source of these receptors is an adult woman with Graves' disease, either hyperthyroidism or ophthalmopathy (not recorded which).

The rearrangement links TRBV7-9 to TRBJ2-7; D ambiguous. Trimming removed 6 bases from V and 3 bases from J, with 12 bases in between. The V gene's germline CDR1 is SEHNR and CDR2 FQNEAQ (reference sequence). The CDR3 is 13 residues long. Here the CDR3 DNA reads TGTGCCAGCAGTGAAACAAACAACTACGAGCAGTACTTC. Residues: CASSETNNYEQYF.

Many counts were recorded for this clonotype. The CDR3 reads CASSSPVGLGEKLFF. CDR3 DNA sequence: TGTGCCAGCAGCTCTCCCGTGGGGTTAGGTGAAAAACTGTTTTTT. V usage is TRBV7-2 and J usage is TRBJ1-4; no clear D. Germline values: CDR1 SGHTA, CDR2 FQGNSA. This CDR3 region has 15 residues. V lost 4 bases to trimming and J lost 7 bases, with 16 bases between them.

CDR3 amino acids: CASSFPRGDTEAFF. The CDR3 DNA is TGTGCCAGCAGCTTCCCTAGGGGGGACACTGAAGCTTTCTTT. The genes are TRBV7-9 and TRBJ1-1; tentative D call: TRBD1 (6 bases). V lost 3 bases, J lost 3 bases, and 11 bases lay in between. The CDR3 runs 14 residues. Germline-derived CDR1 and CDR2 are SEHNR and FQNEAQ (reference sequence).

This chain uses TRBV6-5 with TRBJ2-5; D is possibly TRBD1 (5 bases). Germline CDR1 reads MNHEY; CDR2 reads SVGAGI. Deletions cut 1 base from V and 1 base from J, with 7 bases between. The CDR3 loop spans 14 amino acids. The CDR3 bases are TGTGCCAGCAGTTACTGGGGCGGCCAAGAGACCCAGTACTTC. Translated, it gives CASSYWGGQETQYF.

The chain links TRBV7-8 to TRBJ2-7; D tentatively reads TRBD1 or TRBD2 (5 bases each). The CDR3 runs 17 residues. Trimming took off 5 bases at V and 0 bases at J, with 20 bases between the two ends. Per germline, CDR1 SGHVS and CDR2 FQNEAQ. The CDR3: CASSQDVHGASSYEQYF. The CDR3 coding sequence is TGTGCCAGCAGCCAAGATGTACACGGGGCCTCCTCCTACGAGCAGTACTTC.

This clonotype was seen ten or more times. V gene TRBV3-1 combines with J gene TRBJ1-1, with D unclear. The CDR3 consists of 14 residues. V was shortened by 6 bases and J by 1 base, with 12 bases between the two germline ends. Germline CDR1 is LGHDT and CDR2 is YNNKEL (reference sequence). The CDR3 protein is CASRSLDGNTEAFF. CDR3 nucleotide sequence: TGTGCCAGCAGGTCGTTGGACGGGAACACTGAAGCTTTCTTT.

This clonotype was counted at least ten times. The J gene is TRBJ1-5, the V gene TRBV7-8; D is uncertain. From germline, CDR1 is SGHVS and CDR2 FQNEAQ. The CDR3 has 16 residues. The V end was cut by 0 bases, the J end by 2 bases, with 11 bases between. CDR3 sequence reads: CASSLAPGPGNQPQHF. In DNA, the CDR3 is TGTGCCAGCAGCTTAGCTCCCGGCCCGGGCAATCAGCCCCAGCATTTT.

This clonotype has at least ten counts. The gene calls are TRBV20-1 and TRBJ1-2; tentative D call: TRBD1 (6 bases). Deletions cut 0 bases from V and 3 bases from J, with 11 bases between. The CDR3 covers 14 residues. Germline V gives CDR1 DFQATT, CDR2 SNEGSKA (reference sequence). In DNA, the CDR3 is TGCAGTGCTAGAGACGCCGGACAGCACTATGGCTACACCTTC. Translated, it gives CSARDAGQHYGYTF.

The CDR3 sequence: CSARVGGMGNQPQHF. CDR3 coding DNA: TGCAGTGCTAGAGTGGGGGGGATGGGAAATCAGCCCCAGCATTTT. The rearrangement uses TRBV20-1 and TRBJ1-5; D is perhaps TRBD1 (5 bases). V was shortened by 1 base and J by 4 bases, with 14 bases between the two germline ends. Germline V CDR1 and CDR2: DFQATT, SNEGSKA (reference sequence). The CDR3 consists of 15 residues.

V and J are TRBV29-1 and TRBJ2-7, with TRBD2 matching over 8 bases. Germline V gene data show CDR1 as SQVTM and CDR2 as ANQGSEA. V shed 8 bases, J shed 2 bases, and the junction held 5 bases outside the gene matches. This CDR3 comprises 12 residues. CDR3 bases: TGCAGCTTATCTAGCGGGCCCTACGAGCAGTACTTC. Protein sequence: CSLSSGPYEQYF.

This clonotype was seen a few times. This rearrangement joins TRBV19 to TRBJ1-5; D remains ambiguous. The V gene lost 9 bases and the J gene lost 2 bases, with 17 bases spanning the gap. Germline CDR1 and CDR2: LNHDA and SQIVND (reference sequence). The CDR3 is 15 amino acids. CDR3 sequence (DNA): TGTGCCAGCAGTTTACCGTTATGGGGCAATCAGCCCCAGCATTTT. Residues: CASSLPLWGNQPQHF.

This clonotype showed up many times. The chain is built from TRBV9 and TRBJ1-2, with D maybe TRBD1 (5 bases). The CDR3 contains 14 residues. Deletions cut 4 bases from V and 5 bases from J, with 15 bases between. CDR1 and CDR2 from the germline V gene are SGDLS and YYNGEE. The DNA of the CDR3 is TGTGCCAGCAGCACGGGGAAAGGGGAATATGGCTACACCTTC. Its translation is CASSTGKGEYGYTF.

In its sample, this clonotype was seen many times. The chain recombines TRBV9 with TRBJ2-7; 7 bases line up with TRBD2. CDR3 length equals 14 residues. The germline CDR1 and CDR2 sequences are SGDLS and YYNGEE. After removal of 6 bases from V and 0 bases from J, the junction contained 6 bases not matched to a gene. In DNA form, the CDR3 reads TGTGCCAGCACCCAGCGGGACCACTCCTACGAGCAGTACTTC. This encodes CASTQRDHSYEQYF.

V gene TRBV2 combines with J gene TRBJ2-6; D remains ambiguous. This CDR3 region has 13 residues. Deletions cut 9 bases from V and 0 bases from J, with 6 bases between. The germline CDR1 and CDR2 sequences are SNHLY and FYNNEI. CDR3 DNA: TGTGCCAGGACAAGCTCTGGGGCCAACGTCCTGACTTTC. This translates into CARTSSGANVLTF.

The chain links TRBV19 to TRBJ1-5; D is perhaps TRBD1 (5 bases). V dropped 8 bases and J dropped 3 bases, with 11 bases sitting between them. The V gene's germline CDR1 is LNHDA and CDR2 SQIVND (reference sequence). The CDR3 is made up of 13 amino acids. DNA of the CDR3: TGTGCCAGTCTTCGGGGGTCCAATCAGCCCCAGCATTTT. This gives the protein CASLRGSNQPQHF.

This clonotype was seen a handful of times. The chain links TRBV3-1 to TRBJ2-7; a possible D gene is TRBD1 (5 bases). Trimming took 0 bases from V and 4 from J, leaving 13 bases between them. This CDR3 region has 15 residues. The germline V gene encodes CDR1 LGHDT and CDR2 YNNKEL (reference sequence). The CDR3 region is CASSQDPGKYYEQYF. The CDR3 DNA follows: TGTGCCAGCAGCCAAGACCCAGGGAAGTATTACGAGCAGTACTTC.

The J gene is TRBJ2-5, the V gene TRBV9; D is perhaps TRBD1 or TRBD2 (7 bases each). V was clipped by 4 bases and J by 3 bases, with 22 bases between them. The CDR3 extends over 17 amino acids. Germline CDR1 and CDR2: SGDLS and YYNGEE. The CDR3 is CASSPSGEGAMEETQYF. As DNA, the CDR3 is TGTGCCAGCAGCCCGTCAGGGGAGGGGGCGATGGAAGAGACCCAGTACTTC.